Below are 21 T cell receptor beta chains sequenced from a single sample in a study of blood T cell repertoires in COVID-19. Profiled with immunoSEQ multiplex PCR; TCRdb holds only in-frame clones, not every one. The sample lists 200,000 to 300,000 clones, around 89% seen once, with 8.8% in the top ten. The specimen sequenced was PBMCs or T cells enriched from blood (not recorded which). Every receptor here comes from a man in his forties who had recovered from COVID-19.

V is TRBV12-5 and J is TRBJ2-1; 8 nucleotides agree with TRBD2. In germline, CDR1 is LGHNT, CDR2 FRNRAP. V was clipped by 0 bases and J by 4 bases; unmatched bases: 11. This CDR3 has 18 residues. CDR3 sequence (DNA): TGTGCTAGTGGTTTGGTACGGGAGGGGTGGATAGCGTACAATGAGCAGTTCTTC. It translates to CASGLVREGWIAYNEQFF.

Only a few counts were recorded for this clone. The chain joins TRBV5-1 to TRBJ1-2, with D uncertain. The CDR3 is 16 amino acids. CDR1 SGHRS and CDR2 YFSETQ come from the germline V gene. Trimming left V 4 bases short and J 2 bases short, with 18 bases between. The DNA of the CDR3 is TGCGCCAGCAGCGTGGGGTACATTGGGAGAAACTATGGCTACACCTTC. Translating gives CASSVGYIGRNYGYTF.

As concerns this clone: The identical CDR3 is also encoded by other nucleotide sequences in the sample. The CDR3 region is CASSYLAGGYNEQFF. CDR3 DNA: TGTGCCAGCAGTTACTTAGCGGGGGGGTACAATGAGCAGTTCTTC. The gene calls are TRBV6-2 or TRBV6-3 and TRBJ2-1; 11 bases map to TRBD2. Germline CDR1 is MNHEY and CDR2 is SVGEGT. V shed 1 base, J shed 4 bases, and the junction held 0 bases outside the gene matches. The CDR3 is 15 residues long.

The V call is TRBV19, the J call TRBJ2-1, with TRBD2 matching 7 bases. Per the germline V gene, CDR1 is LNHDA and CDR2 is SQIVND (reference sequence). This CDR3 region has 17 residues. The V gene end was trimmed by 3 bases and the J gene end by 7 bases; junction bases not matched to a gene: 15. CDR3 nucleotides: TGTGCCAGTAGTATCTTTTTTTCGGGGGGACGGCGGAATGAGCAGTTCTTC. Its translation: CASSIFFSGGRRNEQFF.

The chain links TRBV19 to TRBJ2-3; 7 bases line up with TRBD2. Germline assignment: CDR1 LNHDA and CDR2 SQIVND (reference sequence). The CDR3 contains 15 residues. V shed 3 bases and J 3 bases; nucleotides not matched to a gene: 6. CDR3 in amino acids: CASSITAGTTDTQYF. The CDR3 bases are TGTGCCAGTAGTATTACAGCGGGGACTACAGATACGCAGTATTTT.

This clone was observed a few times. This chain uses TRBV9 with TRBJ2-7, with a tentative D call TRBD1 (6 bases). This CDR3 spans 13 amino acids. Trimming pared 4 bases from V and 3 bases from J, leaving 11 bases between. The germline gives CDR1 SGDLS, CDR2 YYNGEE. The CDR3: CASSPTTGYEQYF. As DNA, the CDR3 is TGTGCCAGCAGCCCAACGACAGGCTACGAGCAGTACTTC.

This chain uses TRBV11-2 with TRBJ2-2; 10 positions agree with TRBD1. Germline V lookup: CDR1 SGHAT, CDR2 FQNNGV. V lost 5 bases and J lost 4; bases outside the gene matches: 4. The CDR3 extends over 15 amino acids. The CDR3 sequence: CASSRDRGGTGELFF. CDR3 nucleotide sequence: TGTGCCAGCAGCCGGGACAGGGGAGGCACCGGGGAGCTGTTTTTT. Full variable domain (missing parts from reference TRBV11-2 and TRBJ2-2): EAGVAQSPRYKIIEKRQSVAFWCNPISGHATLYWYQQILGQGPKLLIQFQNNGVVDDSQLPKDRFSAERLKGVDSTLKIQPAKLEDSAVYLCASSRDRGGTGELFFGEGSRLTVL.

The V gene is TRBV4-3, the J gene TRBJ1-2; D remains unclear. The CDR3 length is 17 residues. Germline assignment: CDR1 LGHNA and CDR2 YSLEER. V was trimmed by 0 bases and J by 1 base, leaving 15 bases between them. The CDR3 reads CASSQDLIVTYNYGYTF. CDR3 coding DNA: TGCGCCAGCAGCCAAGATTTGATCGTGACATATAACTATGGCTACACCTTC.

The chain couples TRBV6-5 to TRBJ2-7, with a tentative D call TRBD2 (6 bases). The CDR3 runs 14 residues. Germline lookup yields CDR1 MNHEY and CDR2 SVGAGI. The V gene lost 6 bases and the J gene lost 0 bases, with 12 bases spanning the gap. The chain's CDR3 is CASSRDLSSYEQYF. The CDR3, as DNA: TGTGCCAGCAGCCGGGACTTAAGCTCCTACGAGCAGTACTTC.

The gene calls are TRBV18 and TRBJ2-3; 8 nucleotides line up with TRBD2. This CDR3 is built from 15 residues. V lost 3 bases to trimming and J lost 5 bases; unmatched junction nucleotides: 7. Germline CDR1 is KGHSH and CDR2 is LQKENI. The CDR3 region is CASSPTGGQKDTQYF. CDR3 coding DNA: TGTGCCAGCTCACCGACGGGGGGGCAAAAAGATACGCAGTATTTT. Based on the CDR3 plus reference TRBV18 and TRBJ2-3, the full variable domain is NAGVMQNPRHLVRRRGQEARLRCSPMKGHSHVYWYRQLPEEGLKFMVYLQKENIIDESGMPKERFSAEFPKEGPSILRIQQVVRGDSAAYFCASSPTGGQKDTQYFGPGTRLTVL.

The rearrangement joins TRBV5-1 to TRBJ1-4; tentatively, D is TRBD1 (5 bases). Trimming cost V 0 bases and J 4 bases, with 10 bases left between them. CDR3 size: 15 residues. Germline values: CDR1 SGHRS, CDR2 YFSETQ. CDR3 sequence (DNA): TGCGCCAGCAGCTTGGTTCGGGGGTTTAATGAAAAACTGTTTTTT. Translated: CASSLVRGFNEKLFF.

Only a few counts were recorded for this clone. This sample includes further DNA sequences coding for the same CDR3. This chain joins TRBV5-1 and TRBJ2-7; D is possibly TRBD2 (6 bases). CDR3 length equals 16 residues. The ends were cut back, 2 bases at V and 2 bases at J, with 17 bases in the middle. Per the germline V gene, CDR1 is SGHRS and CDR2 is YFSETQ. As DNA, the CDR3 is TGCGCCAGCAGCTTTTCTGGTGGGCTAGCGACCTACGAGCAGTACTTC. Its translation is CASSFSGGLATYEQYF.

The CDR3, as DNA: TGCGCCAGCAGCTTGGGTGGGACTAACACCGGGGAGCTGTTTTTT. Residues: CASSLGGTNTGELFF. The V gene is TRBV5-1, the J gene TRBJ2-2; possible D gene TRBD2, 6 bases. The CDR3 runs 15 residues. V dropped 0 bases and J dropped 2 bases, with 8 bases sitting between them. Germline loops: CDR1 SGHRS, CDR2 YFSETQ.

This clone was counted a few times. The rearrangement links TRBV27 to TRBJ1-6; 8 nucleotides match TRBD1. CDR3 length: 15 amino acids. Germline V lookup: CDR1 MNHEY, CDR2 SMNVEV (reference sequence). V was clipped by 4 bases and J by 9 bases; unmatched bases: 8. This CDR3 is CASSYLSDRVSPLHF. In DNA form, the CDR3 reads TGTGCCAGCAGTTATCTTTCGGACAGGGTTTCACCCCTCCACTTT.

This clone has only a few counts. This sequence joins TRBV2 and TRBJ2-3; tentatively, D is TRBD2 (6 bases). Germline V CDR1 and CDR2: SNHLY, FYNNEI. The ends were cut back, 6 bases at V and 2 bases at J, with 12 bases in the middle. The CDR3 has 14 amino acids. In DNA, the CDR3 is TGTGCCAGCAGGCCGGGACTCCCCACAGATACGCAGTATTTT. Its protein product is CASRPGLPTDTQYF.

The chain uses TRBV9 and TRBJ2-5; D is possibly TRBD2 (6 bases). CDR1 SGDLS and CDR2 YYNGEE come from the germline V gene. The CDR3 sequence is 15 residues long. The ends were cut back, 0 bases at V and 1 base at J, with 10 bases in the middle. CDR3 coding DNA: TGTGCCAGCAGCGTAGATGGGGGGATCCAAGAGACCCAGTACTTC. Its protein is CASSVDGGIQETQYF. The complete variable domain, with remaining parts taken from reference TRBV9 and TRBJ2-5, reads DSGVTQTPKHLITATGQRVTLRCSPRSGDLSVYWYQQSLDQGLQFLIQYYNGEERAKGNILERFSAQQFPDLHSELNLSSLELGDSALYFCASSVDGGIQETQYFGPGTRLLVL.

This chain joins TRBV6-5 and TRBJ1-1, with 7 bases aligning to TRBD1. Losses at the gene ends were 6 bases for V and 0 bases for J; bases not matched to a gene: 7. This CDR3 region has 15 residues. Germline CDR1 is MNHEY and CDR2 is SVGAGI. The CDR3 is CASSNRGGMNTEAFF. The CDR3 region has the DNA TGTGCCAGCAGCAACAGGGGAGGAATGAACACTGAAGCTTTCTTT.

The chain couples TRBV7-8 to TRBJ2-1, with a weak D call TRBD2 (5 bases). The CDR3 extends over 16 amino acids. CDR1 is SGHVS, CDR2 FQNEAQ, per germline. Trimming removed 2 bases from V and 2 bases from J, with 13 bases in between. The CDR3 reads CASSLLEGRTYNEQFF. The CDR3 DNA follows: TGTGCCAGCAGCTTACTCGAGGGCCGCACCTACAATGAGCAGTTCTTC.

The chain links TRBV29-1 to TRBJ2-3, with 9 bases fitting TRBD1. The V segment lost 6 bases and the J segment 1 base; nucleotides outside the gene matches: 8. Germline assignment: CDR1 SQVTM and CDR2 ANQGSEA. CDR3 length: 15 amino acids. The CDR3 region has the DNA TGCAGCGTCGCCACAGGGGGCGTTGGCACAGATACGCAGTATTTT. Its translation is CSVATGGVGTDTQYF.

The J gene is TRBJ1-1, the V gene TRBV19; D is perhaps TRBD1 (6 bases). This CDR3 comprises 13 residues. V was shortened by 4 bases and J by 8 bases, with 14 bases between the two germline ends. The germline gives CDR1 LNHDA, CDR2 SQIVND (reference sequence). CDR3 DNA sequence: TGTGCCAGTAGTAGGAGGTCGCAGGGGGAAGCTTTCTTT. It yields the protein CASSRRSQGEAFF.

The rearrangement joins TRBV11-3 to TRBJ2-5; 11 bases align to TRBD2. Looked up from germline, CDR1 is SGHNT and CDR2 is YENEEA. V lost 5 bases, J lost 2 bases, and 4 bases stayed unmatched. The CDR3 runs to 15 residues. CDR3 sequence: CASSRGTSGQETQYF. The CDR3 coding sequence is TGTGCCAGCAGCCGTGGGACTAGCGGACAAGAGACCCAGTACTTC. The full variable domain, rest sourced from reference TRBV11-3 and TRBJ2-5, is EAGVVQSPRYKIIEKKQPVAFWCNPISGHNTLYWYLQNLGQGPELLIRYENEEAVDDSQLPKDRFSAERLKGVDSTLKIQPAELGDSAVYLCASSRGTSGQETQYFGPGTRLLVL.